The 18 T cell receptor beta chains below were found in one sample sequenced in a study of blood T cell repertoires in COVID-19. Profiled with immunoSEQ multiplex PCR; TCRdb holds only in-frame clones, not every one. The table includes fewer than 200,000 clones, approximately 85% detected once. What was sequenced was peripheral blood. Source of these receptors: a woman in her sixties or seventies with COVID-19, enrolled during active disease.

The chain uses TRBV3-1 (or the pseudogene TRBV3-2) and TRBJ2-3; TRBD1 matches 7 bases. Germline V gene data show CDR1 as LGHDT and CDR2 as YNNKEL (reference sequence). V gave up 0 bases and J gave up 4 bases; unmatched junction bases: 7. The CDR3 is 16 residues long. CDR3 residues: CASSQETGVSSDTQYF. CDR3 coding DNA: TGTGCCAGCAGCCAAGAAACAGGGGTTTCTTCAGATACGCAGTATTTT.

The chain has TRBV28 and TRBJ1-2; 7 positions match TRBD1. The CDR3 is 16 residues long. Germline CDR1 and CDR2: MDHEN and SYDVKM. With 5 bases clipped from V and 8 bases from J, the junction kept 17 bases outside the gene matches. The CDR3 is CASSPSPSDRKEGYTF. The DNA of the CDR3 is TGTGCCAGCAGTCCGAGCCCTTCGGACAGGAAAGAAGGCTACACCTTC.

The chain carries TRBV5-1 and TRBJ2-3; TRBD2 aligns across 8 bases. V was pared by 4 bases and J by 6 bases, with 10 bases of the junction left unmatched. Germline V gives CDR1 SGHRS, CDR2 YFSETQ. This CDR3 spans 15 amino acids. In DNA, the CDR3 is TGCGCCAGCAGCCCGGGGGGGCTAGCGGCGGATACGCAGTATTTT. It is translated as CASSPGGLAADTQYF. Complete variable domain (other parts from reference TRBV5-1 and TRBJ2-3): KAGVTQTPRYLIKTRGQQVTLSCSPISGHRSVSWYQQTPGQGLQFLFEYFSETQRNKGNFPGRFSGRQFSNSRSEMNVSTLELGDSALYLCASSPGGLAADTQYFGPGTRLTVL.

The chain links TRBV6-5 to TRBJ2-7; a weak D match, TRBD1 (7 bases). The CDR3 is 13 amino acids. Trimming shortened V by 5 bases and J by 3 bases, and 11 bases separated the two germline ends. Germline loops: CDR1 MNHEY, CDR2 SVGAGI. The CDR3 DNA follows: TGTGCCAGCAGTCGGGGGACAGACTACGAGCAGTACGTC. Translating it yields CASSRGTDYEQYV.

The V gene is TRBV10-3, the J gene TRBJ1-2; possible D gene TRBD1, 5 bases. V dropped 8 bases and J dropped 8 bases, with 15 bases sitting between them. CDR1 is ENHRY, CDR2 SYGVKD, per germline. The CDR3 covers 12 residues. The chain's CDR3 is CAIQSGGLGYTF. CDR3 DNA: TGTGCCATCCAGTCGGGGGGTTTGGGCTACACCTTC.

This clone was counted only a few times. This chain joins TRBV6-4 and TRBJ2-1; 7 bases map to TRBD1. In germline, CDR1 is MRHNA, CDR2 SNTAGT. The CDR3 is 13 residues long. J was trimmed by 9 bases and V by 3 bases; bases with no gene match: 5. This CDR3 is CASSENRGLEQFF. Here the CDR3 DNA reads TGTGCCAGCAGTGAAAACAGGGGTCTTGAGCAGTTCTTC.

This clone was counted only a few times. The CDR3, as DNA: TGTGCCAGCAGTTCCTGGACAGGGAGGTTGGTAGACACTGAAGCTTTCTTT. Protein: CASSSWTGRLVDTEAFF. V is TRBV28 and J is TRBJ1-1, with 8 positions matching TRBD1. The CDR3 contains 17 residues. V lost 4 bases and J lost 3; bases outside the gene matches: 13. Germline CDR1 MDHEN, CDR2 SYDVKM. Based on the CDR3 plus reference TRBV28 and TRBJ1-1, the full variable domain is DVKVTQSSRYLVKRTGEKVFLECVQDMDHENMFWYRQDPGLGLRLIYFSYDVKMKEKGDIPEGYSVSREKKERFSLILESASTNQTSMYLCASSSWTGRLVDTEAFFGQGTRLTVV.

The rearrangement links TRBV9 to TRBJ2-5; 9 bases line up with TRBD1. With 3 bases clipped from V and 4 bases from J, the junction kept 13 bases outside the gene matches. CDR1 and CDR2 from the germline V gene are SGDLS and YYNGEE. This CDR3 contains 17 residues. The CDR3 nucleotides read TGTGCCAGCAGCGGTCACCGGGACAGGGTTTTTGGAGAGACCCAGTACTTC. It encodes CASSGHRDRVFGETQYF.

The chain employs TRBV9 and TRBJ2-2; 7 nucleotides agree with TRBD2. The CDR3 is 15 amino acids. Germline loops: CDR1 SGDLS, CDR2 YYNGEE. With V trimmed by 4 bases and J by 1 base, 4 bases remained unmatched. Here the CDR3 reads CASSRSGKNTGELFF. In DNA form, the CDR3 reads TGTGCCAGCAGCAGGAGCGGGAAGAACACCGGGGAGCTGTTTTTT.

This rearrangement joins TRBV7-2 to TRBJ2-2, with D possibly TRBD2 on 5 matching bases. Germline assignment: CDR1 SGHTA and CDR2 FQGNSA. This CDR3 has 13 amino acids. Trimming removed 4 bases at V and 7 bases at J, with 10 bases between. The CDR3 DNA reads TGTGCCAGCAGCTCCAATCGGGACGGGGAGCTGTTTTTT. Its protein is CASSSNRDGELFF.

This chain links TRBV3-1 (or the pseudogene TRBV3-2) with TRBJ2-1; D unclear. This CDR3 is built from 12 residues. The germline CDR1 and CDR2 sequences are LGHDT and YNNKEL (reference sequence). Between the trimmed V and J ends, which lost 5 bases and 15 bases, there was a span of 17 bases. The CDR3 DNA reads TGTGCCAGCAGCATCCCCCCGCGCCCGGTGTTCTTC. This translates into CASSIPPRPVFF.

A remark on this clone: A single base separates this from a much larger clone, so it may be a read error. The chain recombines TRBV12-3 or TRBV12-4 with TRBJ1-3; 7 nucleotides agree with TRBD1. With V trimmed by 6 bases and J by 1 base, 0 bases remained unmatched. The CDR3 is made up of 13 amino acids. In nucleotides, the CDR3 is TGTGCCAGCAGACAGGGGTCTGGAAACACCATATATTTT. Translating gives CASRQGSGNTIYF.

This rearrangement joins TRBV5-1 to TRBJ2-2; 10 nucleotides line up with TRBD1. Trimming at V came to 6 bases and at J to 5 bases, leaving 7 bases not matched to a gene. Germline values: CDR1 SGHRS, CDR2 YFSETQ. This CDR3 comprises 15 residues. DNA for the CDR3: TGCGCCAGCAAATTAGGACAGGGGGGTACCGGGGAGCTGTTTTTT. It specifies CASKLGQGGTGELFF. Together with reference TRBV5-1 and TRBJ2-2, the CDR3 gives the full variable domain: KAGVTQTPRYLIKTRGQQVTLSCSPISGHRSVSWYQQTPGQGLQFLFEYFSETQRNKGNFPGRFSGRQFSNSRSEMNVSTLELGDSALYLCASKLGQGGTGELFFGEGSRLTVL.

V gene TRBV6-4 combines with J gene TRBJ2-1; perhaps TRBD2 as D (5 bases). CDR3 size: 15 residues. The V end lost 2 bases, the J end lost 8 bases, and 16 bases lay between the germline ends. Germline V gives CDR1 MRHNA, CDR2 SNTAGT. The CDR3 coding sequence is TGTGCCAGCAGTGACAGGAGCGGAATGGGCGATGAGCAGTTCTTC. Its protein product is CASSDRSGMGDEQFF.

The chain has TRBV1 and TRBJ2-3; TRBD2 is taken as the D call from the table, unchecked against the DNA. TRBV1 is reported as a pseudogene. This CDR3 has 13 amino acids. CDR3 amino acids: CTSSFGYTDTQYF. CDR3 DNA: TGCACCAGCAGTTTCGGGTACACAGATACGCAGTATTTT.

J is TRBJ2-5 and V is TRBV27; 8 bases agree with TRBD2. Germline lookup yields CDR1 MNHEY and CDR2 SMNVEV (reference sequence). Trimming at V came to 6 bases and at J to 5 bases, leaving 5 bases not matched to a gene. CDR3 length equals 13 residues. This CDR3 is CASSGGGGETQYF. The CDR3 bases are TGTGCCAGCAGCGGGGGCGGGGGGGAGACCCAGTACTTC.

The rearrangement uses TRBV30 and TRBJ1-2, with 8 bases identical to TRBD1. The V and J ends lost 3 bases and 0 bases, in that order; junction bases with no gene match: 15. From germline, CDR1 is GTSNPN and CDR2 SVGIG (reference sequence). This CDR3 contains 18 residues. DNA for the CDR3: TGTGCCTGGAGGGCCCCCGGAGAAACAGGGGGATCTAACTATGGCTACACCTTC. This gives the protein CAWRAPGETGGSNYGYTF.

This clone has a single count. The V gene is TRBV2, the J gene TRBJ1-1, with a possible D match to TRBD1 (5 bases). The CDR3 is 12 amino acids. The V end lost 5 bases, the J end lost 5 bases, and 9 bases lay between the germline ends. Per germline, CDR1 SNHLY and CDR2 FYNNEI. The CDR3 sequence: CASSKRQTEAFF. CDR3 bases: TGTGCCAGCAGTAAAAGACAGACTGAAGCTTTCTTT.